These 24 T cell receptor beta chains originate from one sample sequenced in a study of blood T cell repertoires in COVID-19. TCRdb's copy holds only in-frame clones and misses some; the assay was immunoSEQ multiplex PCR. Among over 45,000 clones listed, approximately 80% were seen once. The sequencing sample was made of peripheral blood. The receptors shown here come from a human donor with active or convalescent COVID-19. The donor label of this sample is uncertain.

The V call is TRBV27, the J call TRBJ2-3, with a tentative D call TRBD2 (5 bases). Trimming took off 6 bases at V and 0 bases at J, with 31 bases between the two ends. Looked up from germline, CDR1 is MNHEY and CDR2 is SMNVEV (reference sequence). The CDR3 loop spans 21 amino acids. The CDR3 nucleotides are TGTGCCAGCAGCCCCAGTCTCCCCCGGTGGAGCGGAACAACTAGCACAGATACGCAGTATTTT. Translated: CASSPSLPRWSGTTSTDTQYF.

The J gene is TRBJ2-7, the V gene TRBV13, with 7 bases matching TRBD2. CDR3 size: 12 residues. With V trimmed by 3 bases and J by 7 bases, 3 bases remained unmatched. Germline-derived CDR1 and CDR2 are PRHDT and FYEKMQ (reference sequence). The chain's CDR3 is CASSFASGEQYF. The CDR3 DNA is TGTGCCAGCAGCTTCGCTAGCGGAGAGCAGTACTTC.

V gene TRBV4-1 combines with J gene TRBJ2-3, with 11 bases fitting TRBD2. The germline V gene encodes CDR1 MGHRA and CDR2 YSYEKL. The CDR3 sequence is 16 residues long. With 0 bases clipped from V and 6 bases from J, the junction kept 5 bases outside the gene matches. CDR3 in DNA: TGCGCCAGCAGCCAAGAACTAGCGGGAGTTAGGGATACGCAGTATTTT. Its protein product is CASSQELAGVRDTQYF.

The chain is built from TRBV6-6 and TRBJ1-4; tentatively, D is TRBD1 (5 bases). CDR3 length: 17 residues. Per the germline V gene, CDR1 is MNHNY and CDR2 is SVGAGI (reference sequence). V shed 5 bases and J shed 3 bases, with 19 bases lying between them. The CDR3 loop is CASSPNGRGWANEKLFF. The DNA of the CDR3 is TGTGCCAGCAGTCCAAATGGCCGGGGGTGGGCTAATGAAAAACTGTTTTTT.

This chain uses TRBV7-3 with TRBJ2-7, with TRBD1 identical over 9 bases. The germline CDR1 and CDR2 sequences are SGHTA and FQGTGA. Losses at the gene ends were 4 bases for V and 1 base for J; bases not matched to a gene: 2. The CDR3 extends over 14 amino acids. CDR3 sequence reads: CASSSGTGSYEQYF. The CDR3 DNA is TGTGCCAGCAGCTCCGGGACAGGGTCCTACGAGCAGTACTTC.

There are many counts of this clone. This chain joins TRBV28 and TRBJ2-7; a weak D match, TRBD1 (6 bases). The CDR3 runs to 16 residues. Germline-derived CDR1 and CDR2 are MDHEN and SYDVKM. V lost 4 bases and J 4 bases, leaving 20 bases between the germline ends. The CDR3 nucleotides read TGTGCCAGCAGTTCCCCAAGCAGGGGTTTAGCGTACGAGCAGTACTTC. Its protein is CASSSPSRGLAYEQYF.

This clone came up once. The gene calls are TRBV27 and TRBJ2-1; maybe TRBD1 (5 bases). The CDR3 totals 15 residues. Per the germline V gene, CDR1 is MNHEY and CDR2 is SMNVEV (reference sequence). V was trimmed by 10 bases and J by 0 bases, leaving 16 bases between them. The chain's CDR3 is CATAPQAPSYNEQFF. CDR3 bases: TGTGCCACGGCCCCACAGGCCCCCTCCTACAATGAGCAGTTCTTC.

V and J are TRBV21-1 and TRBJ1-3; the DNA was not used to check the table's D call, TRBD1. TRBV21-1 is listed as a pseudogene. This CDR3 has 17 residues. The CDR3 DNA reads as TGTGCCAGCTGCAATCGACAGGGCGCCTTCTCTGGAAACACCATATATTTT. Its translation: CASCNRQGAFSGNTIYF.

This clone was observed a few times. CDR3 amino acids: CASRGSNTDTQYF. The CDR3 region has the DNA TGCGCCAGCAGAGGGAGTAACACAGATACGCAGTATTTT. The chain combines TRBV10-2 with TRBJ2-3, with D maybe TRBD2 (5 bases). V gave up 6 bases and J gave up 2 bases, with 9 bases separating them. In germline, CDR1 is WSHSY, CDR2 SAAADI. CDR3 length: 13 amino acids.

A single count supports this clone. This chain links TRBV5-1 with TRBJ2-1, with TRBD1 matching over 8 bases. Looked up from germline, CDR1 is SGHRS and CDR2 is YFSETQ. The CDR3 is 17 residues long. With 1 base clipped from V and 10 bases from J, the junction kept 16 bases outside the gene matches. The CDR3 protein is CASSLSPMGQVTMEQFF. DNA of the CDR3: TGCGCCAGCAGCTTGTCCCCCATGGGACAGGTCACAATGGAGCAGTTCTTC. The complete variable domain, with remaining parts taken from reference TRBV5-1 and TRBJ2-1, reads KAGVTQTPRYLIKTRGQQVTLSCSPISGHRSVSWYQQTPGQGLQFLFEYFSETQRNKGNFPGRFSGRQFSNSRSEMNVSTLELGDSALYLCASSLSPMGQVTMEQFFGPGTRLTVL.

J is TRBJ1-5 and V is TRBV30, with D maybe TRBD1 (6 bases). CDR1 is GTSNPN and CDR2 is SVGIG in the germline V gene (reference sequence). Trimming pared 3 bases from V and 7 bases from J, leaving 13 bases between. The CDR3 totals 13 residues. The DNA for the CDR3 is TGTGCCTGGAGCTCTGCGACAGGACAGCCCCAGCATTTT. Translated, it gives CAWSSATGQPQHF.

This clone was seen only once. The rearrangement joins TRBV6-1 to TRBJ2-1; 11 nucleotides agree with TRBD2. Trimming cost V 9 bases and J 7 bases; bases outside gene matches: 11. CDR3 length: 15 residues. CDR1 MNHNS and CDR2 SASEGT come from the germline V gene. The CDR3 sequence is CASFIAGGLKNEQFF. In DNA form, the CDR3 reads TGTGCCAGTTTTATAGCGGGAGGGCTAAAAAATGAGCAGTTCTTC.

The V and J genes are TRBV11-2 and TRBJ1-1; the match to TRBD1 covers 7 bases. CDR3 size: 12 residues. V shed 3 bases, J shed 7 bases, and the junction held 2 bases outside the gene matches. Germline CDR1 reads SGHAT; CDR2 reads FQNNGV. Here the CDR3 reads CASSLGQLEAFF. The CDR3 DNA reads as TGTGCCAGCAGCTTGGGACAGCTTGAAGCTTTCTTT.

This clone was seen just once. The CDR3 bases are TGTGCCAGCAGCGAGACCCTAGCGGGAGGAGAGACCCAGTACTTC. It translates to CASSETLAGGETQYF. The chain combines TRBV9 with TRBJ2-5, with 11 bases that match TRBD2. Germline V gene lookup returns CDR1 SGDLS and CDR2 YYNGEE. This CDR3 region has 15 residues. The V segment lost 3 bases and the J segment 4 bases; nucleotides outside the gene matches: 5.

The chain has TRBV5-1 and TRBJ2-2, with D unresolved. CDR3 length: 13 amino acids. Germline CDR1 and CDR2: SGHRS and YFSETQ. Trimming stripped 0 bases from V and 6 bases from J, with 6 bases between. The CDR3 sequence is CASSLAGPGELFF. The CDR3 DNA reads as TGCGCCAGCAGCTTGGCAGGTCCCGGGGAGCTGTTTTTT.

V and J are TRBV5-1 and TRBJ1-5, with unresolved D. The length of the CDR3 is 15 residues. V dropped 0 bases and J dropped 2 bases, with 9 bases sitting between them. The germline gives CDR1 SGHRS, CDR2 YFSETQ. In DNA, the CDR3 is TGCGCCAGCAGCTTGGGGGAGTCGGGCAATCAGCCCCAGCATTTT. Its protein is CASSLGESGNQPQHF.

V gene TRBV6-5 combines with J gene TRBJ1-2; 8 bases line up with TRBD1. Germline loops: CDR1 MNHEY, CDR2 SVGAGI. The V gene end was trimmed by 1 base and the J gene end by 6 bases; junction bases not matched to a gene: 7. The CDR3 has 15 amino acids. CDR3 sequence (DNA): TGTGCCAGCAGTTACTTAGGACAGGGAGACCATGGCTACACCTTC. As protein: CASSYLGQGDHGYTF.

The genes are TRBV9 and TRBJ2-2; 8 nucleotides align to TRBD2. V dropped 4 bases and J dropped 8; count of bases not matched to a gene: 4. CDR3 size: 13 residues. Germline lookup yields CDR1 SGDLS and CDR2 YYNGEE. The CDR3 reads CASSFSGTGELFF. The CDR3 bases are TGTGCCAGCAGCTTTAGCGGGACTGGGGAGCTGTTTTTT. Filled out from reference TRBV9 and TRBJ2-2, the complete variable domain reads DSGVTQTPKHLITATGQRVTLRCSPRSGDLSVYWYQQSLDQGLQFLIQYYNGEERAKGNILERFSAQQFPDLHSELNLSSLELGDSALYFCASSFSGTGELFFGEGSRLTVL.

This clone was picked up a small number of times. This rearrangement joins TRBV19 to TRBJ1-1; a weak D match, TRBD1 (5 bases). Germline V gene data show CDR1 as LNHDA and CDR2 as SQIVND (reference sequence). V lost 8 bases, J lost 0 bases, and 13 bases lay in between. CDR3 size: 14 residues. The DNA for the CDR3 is TGTGCCAGTGGGGGGTGGATACTGAACACTGAAGCTTTCTTT. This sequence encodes CASGGWILNTEAFF.

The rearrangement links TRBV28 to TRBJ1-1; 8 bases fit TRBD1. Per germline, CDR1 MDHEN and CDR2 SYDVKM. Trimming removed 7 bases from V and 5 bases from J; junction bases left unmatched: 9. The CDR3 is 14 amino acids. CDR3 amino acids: CASTPGQGRTEAFF. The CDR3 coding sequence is TGTGCCAGCACTCCCGGACAGGGTAGAACTGAAGCTTTCTTT. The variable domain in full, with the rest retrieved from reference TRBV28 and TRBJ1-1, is DVKVTQSSRYLVKRTGEKVFLECVQDMDHENMFWYRQDPGLGLRLIYFSYDVKMKEKGDIPEGYSVSREKKERFSLILESASTNQTSMYLCASTPGQGRTEAFFGQGTRLTVV.

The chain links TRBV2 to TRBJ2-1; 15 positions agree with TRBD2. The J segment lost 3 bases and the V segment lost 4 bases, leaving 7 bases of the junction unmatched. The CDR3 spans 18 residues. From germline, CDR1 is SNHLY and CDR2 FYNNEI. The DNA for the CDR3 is TGTGCCAGCAGTGGGGGACTAGCGGGAGGAGGAAGCTACAATGAGCAGTTCTTC. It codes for CASSGGLAGGGSYNEQFF.

This CDR3 is CAIDSSGNEQFF. CDR3 nucleotides: TGTGCCATTGATAGTAGCGGCAATGAGCAGTTCTTC. J is TRBJ2-1 and V is TRBV6-6, with a tentative D call TRBD2 (6 bases). V was pared by 10 bases and J by 6 bases, with 13 bases between. The CDR3 is 12 residues long. Germline V gives CDR1 MNHNY, CDR2 SVGAGI (reference sequence).

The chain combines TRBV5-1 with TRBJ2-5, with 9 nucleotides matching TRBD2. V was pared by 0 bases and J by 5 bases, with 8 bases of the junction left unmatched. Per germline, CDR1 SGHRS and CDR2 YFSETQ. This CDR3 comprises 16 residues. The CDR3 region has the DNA TGCGCCAGCAGCTTGGTGCCTAGCGGGAAAGGTGAGACCCAGTACTTC. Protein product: CASSLVPSGKGETQYF.

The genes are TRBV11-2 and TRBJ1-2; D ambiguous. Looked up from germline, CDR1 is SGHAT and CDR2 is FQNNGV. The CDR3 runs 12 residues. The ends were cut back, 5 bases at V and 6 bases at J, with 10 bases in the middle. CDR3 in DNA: TGTGCCAGCAGCCCCGACTGGAATGGCTACACCTTC. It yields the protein CASSPDWNGYTF.